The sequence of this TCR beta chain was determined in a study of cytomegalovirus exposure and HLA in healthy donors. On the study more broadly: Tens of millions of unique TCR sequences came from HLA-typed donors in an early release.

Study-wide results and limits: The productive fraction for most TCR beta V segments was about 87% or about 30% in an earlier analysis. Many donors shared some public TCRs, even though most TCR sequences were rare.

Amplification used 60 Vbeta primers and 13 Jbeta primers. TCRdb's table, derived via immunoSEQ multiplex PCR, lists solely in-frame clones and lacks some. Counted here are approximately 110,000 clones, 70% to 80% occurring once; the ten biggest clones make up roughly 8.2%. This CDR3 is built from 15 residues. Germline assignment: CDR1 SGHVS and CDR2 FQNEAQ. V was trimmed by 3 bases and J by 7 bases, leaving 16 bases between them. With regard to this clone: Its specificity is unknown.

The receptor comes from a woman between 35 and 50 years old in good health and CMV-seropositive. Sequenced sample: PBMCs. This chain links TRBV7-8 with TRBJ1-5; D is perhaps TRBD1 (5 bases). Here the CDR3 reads CASSFRAAEGQPQHF. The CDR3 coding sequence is TGTGCCAGCAGCTTTAGGGCGGCGGAGGGGCAGCCCCAGCATTTT.